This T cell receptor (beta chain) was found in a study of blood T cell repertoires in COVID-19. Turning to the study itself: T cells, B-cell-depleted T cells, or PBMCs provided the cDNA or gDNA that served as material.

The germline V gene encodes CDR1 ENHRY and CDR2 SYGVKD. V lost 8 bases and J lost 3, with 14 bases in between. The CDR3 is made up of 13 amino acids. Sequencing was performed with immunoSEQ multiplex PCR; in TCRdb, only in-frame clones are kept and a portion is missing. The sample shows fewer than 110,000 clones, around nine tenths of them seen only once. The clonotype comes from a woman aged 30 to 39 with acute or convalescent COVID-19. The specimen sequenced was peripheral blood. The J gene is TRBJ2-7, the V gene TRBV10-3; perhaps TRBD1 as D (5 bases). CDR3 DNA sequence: TGTGCCATCGTGAAGGGGCCCTTCTACGAGCAGTACTTC. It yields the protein CAIVKGPFYEQYF.